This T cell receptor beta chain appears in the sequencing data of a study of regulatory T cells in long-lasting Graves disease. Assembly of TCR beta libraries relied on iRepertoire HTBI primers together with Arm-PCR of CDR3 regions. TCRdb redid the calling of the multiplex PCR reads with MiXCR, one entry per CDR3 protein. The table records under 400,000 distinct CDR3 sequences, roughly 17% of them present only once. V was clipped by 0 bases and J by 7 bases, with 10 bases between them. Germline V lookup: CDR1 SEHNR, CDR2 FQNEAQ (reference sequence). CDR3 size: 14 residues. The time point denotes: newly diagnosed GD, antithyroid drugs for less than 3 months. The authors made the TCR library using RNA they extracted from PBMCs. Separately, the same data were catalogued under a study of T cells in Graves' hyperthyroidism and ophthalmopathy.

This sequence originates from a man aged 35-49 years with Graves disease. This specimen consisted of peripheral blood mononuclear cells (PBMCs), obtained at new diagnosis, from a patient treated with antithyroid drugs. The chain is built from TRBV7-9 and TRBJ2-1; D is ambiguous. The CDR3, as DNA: TGTGCCAGCAGCTTAGCGCGGTTCGGAAATGAGCAGTTCTTC. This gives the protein CASSLARFGNEQFF. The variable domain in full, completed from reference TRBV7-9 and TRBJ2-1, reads DTGVSQNPRHKITKRGQNVTFRCDPISEHNRLYWYRQTLGQGPEFLTYFQNEAQLEKSRLLSDRFSAERPKGSFSTLEIQRTEQGDSAMYLCASSLARFGNEQFFGPGTRLTVL.